These T cell receptor beta chains were read from a single sample in a study of beta chain features in type 1 diabetes. Libraries were prepared by immunoSEQ multiplex PCR; TCRdb keeps only in-frame clonotypes and omits some of them. The sample holds a few hundred thousand clones, over 10% seen once. The sample comprised naive CD4+ T cells from blood. The receptors shown here come from a man aged 18 to 35 in good health. CDR3s include the opening cysteine and the closing phenylalanine or tryptophan. A D gene is named only where the DNA matches it firmly. Expanded clones are given a class, and other clones once, few, many or no size at all.

TGCGCCAGCAGCCATACAGGGGACGAGCAGTACTTC	CASSHTGDEQYF	TRBD1	TRBV5-1	few	TRBJ2-7
TGTGCCAGCAGCCAAGATGTGAGTTACTACGAGCAGTACTTC	CASSQDVSYYEQYF	NA	TRBV14	NA	TRBJ2-7
TGTGCCAGCAGTTCCCGAAGATCACAGGGTCCGCGCTATGGCTACACCTTC	CASSSRRSQGPRYGYTF	NA	TRBV27	few	TRBJ1-2
TGTGCCAGCAGCTTGTTAGCGGGGCGCGGCTACACCTTC	CASSLLAGRGYTF	NA	TRBV5-4	NA	TRBJ1-2
TGTGCCAGCAGTGACTCAAGGGACAGTTTTCGTCAGCCCCAGCATTTT	CASSDSRDSFRQPQHF	TRBD1	TRBV6-4	once	TRBJ1-5
TGCGCCAGCAGCTTTCTGGACAGGGGGTCCCAAAACATTCAGTACTTC	CASSFLDRGSQNIQYF	TRBD1	TRBV5-1	few	TRBJ2-4
TGTGCCAGCTCACCAAACCGGGACACTGAAGCTTTCTTT	CASSPNRDTEAFF	NA	TRBV18	few	TRBJ1-1
TGCGCCAGCAGCTTGTGGGTTGGGGAGCGATCACCCCTCCACTTT	CASSLWVGERSPLHF	NA	TRBV5-1	few	TRBJ1-6
TGTGCCAGCAGACCCCCCGGGAGGGCGTATGGCTACACCTTC	CASRPPGRAYGYTF	NA	TRBV28	few	TRBJ1-2
TGCGCCAGCAGCCTAGACAGGGGGTCCTACAATGAGCAGTTCTTC	CASSLDRGSYNEQFF	TRBD1	TRBV5-1	NA	TRBJ2-1
TGCGCCAGCAGCCAAGATTCGGGACAGAACTATGGCTACACCTTC	CASSQDSGQNYGYTF	TRBD1	TRBV4-3	NA	TRBJ1-2
TGTGCCAGCAGCCCCCGGACAGGGCGTAACACCGGGGAGCTGTTTTTT	CASSPRTGRNTGELFF	TRBD1	TRBV7-2	NA	TRBJ2-2
TGTGCCAGCAGCGTAGGTCTCGGGACTAGCGGGGACCTCTACGAGCAGTACTTC	CASSVGLGTSGDLYEQYF	TRBD2	TRBV9	few	TRBJ2-7
TGCGCCAGCAGCTTGGCTAGCGGGGCTCAAGAGACCCAGTACTTC	CASSLASGAQETQYF	TRBD2	TRBV5-1	few	TRBJ2-5
TGTGCCAGCAGCTTAGTACAGGGGCAAGAGACCCAGTACTTC	CASSLVQGQETQYF	TRBD1	TRBV7-2	NA	TRBJ2-5
TGCAGCGTTGCTGACTCCTCCTACGAGCAGTACTTC	CSVADSSYEQYF	NA	TRBV29-1	many	TRBJ2-7
TGTGCCAGCAGTCCCGGGACTAGCGGGATTGGGACCCAGTACTTC	CASSPGTSGIGTQYF	TRBD2	TRBV27	NA	TRBJ2-5
TGTGCCAGCAGTTTAGGACAAGACAATGAGCAGTTCTTC	CASSLGQDNEQFF	NA	TRBV27	few	TRBJ2-1
TGTGCCTGGACACTCGACAGATACACTGAAGCTTTCTTT	CAWTLDRYTEAFF	NA	TRBV30	NA	TRBJ1-1
TGTGCCAGCAGTGGAACGCGACAGGTGCGGAACACCATATATTTT	CASSGTRQVRNTIYF	NA	TRBV2	few	TRBJ1-3
TGTGCCAGCAGGGCTGGACAGTCCTACGAGCAGTACTTC	CASRAGQSYEQYF	NA	TRBV6-1	NA	TRBJ2-7
TGTGCGGTGGGCAGGGGGCCGGGAAACACCATATATTTT	CAVGRGPGNTIYF	TRBD1	TRBV30	few	TRBJ1-3
TGTGGGTCTACAGGGGCTTCCGGGGCCAACGTCCTGACTTTC	CGSTGASGANVLTF	TRBD1	TRBV6-1	NA	TRBJ2-6
TGCGCCAGCAGCCGGTCCAGGGACTCTTCCGAAAAACTGTTTTTT	CASSRSRDSSEKLFF	NA	TRBV5-1	few	TRBJ1-4
TGTGCCAGCAGCTTCAGGGGGAGGTTCACAGATACGCAGTATTTT	CASSFRGRFTDTQYF	NA	TRBV9	few	TRBJ2-3
TGTGCCAGCATTATTGAGGCTATGAACACTGAAGCTTTCTTT	CASIIEAMNTEAFF	NA	TRBV2	NA	TRBJ1-1
TGTGCCAGCATTAAGGGACAGGGGTTAAATCAGCCCCAGCATTTT	CASIKGQGLNQPQHF	TRBD1	TRBV28	NA	TRBJ1-5
TGTGCCAGCAGCAGGGGCGCGGTTGAGACCCAGTACTTC	CASSRGAVETQYF	NA	TRBV7-6	NA	TRBJ2-5
TGTGCCAGCAGCGGGATGGCAGGGTTGGCGACCCAGTACTTC	CASSGMAGLATQYF	NA	TRBV7-2	few	TRBJ2-5
TGTGCCAGCAGCTTAGTGGGCAGGAACACTGAAGCTTTCTTT	CASSLVGRNTEAFF	NA	TRBV7-2	NA	TRBJ1-1
TGCGCCAGCAGCTGGGAATCGAGGGGGCCGGGGGAGCAGTACTTC	CASSWESRGPGEQYF	TRBD1	TRBV5-1	NA	TRBJ2-7
TGCGCCAGCAGCGCCAATCCGGACAGAGCCTACGAGCAGTACTTC	CASSANPDRAYEQYF	NA	TRBV4-3	NA	TRBJ2-7
TGTGCCAGCAGTTTTGACAGGGGCACTGAAGCTTTCTTT	CASSFDRGTEAFF	TRBD1	TRBV6-5	NA	TRBJ1-1
TGCGCCAGCAGCCAAGATCTAGCGGGGGTCCCCTACAATGAGCAGTTCTTC	CASSQDLAGVPYNEQFF	TRBD2	TRBV4-3	few	TRBJ2-1
TGCAGCGCCCTGGGACAGGAGGGCTATGGCTACACCTTC	CSALGQEGYGYTF	TRBD1	TRBV29-1	few	TRBJ1-2
TGTGCCAGCAGCGCTCGGACTAGCGGAAACCCGGGGCAGTTCTTC	CASSARTSGNPGQFF	TRBD2	TRBV13	few	TRBJ2-1
TGTGCCAGCAGACCGACACGCTACGAGCAGTACTTC	CASRPTRYEQYF	NA	TRBV7-2	NA	TRBJ2-7
TGTGCCAGTAGTCGCGGAGGGGGCTCCTATGGCTACACCTTC	CASSRGGGSYGYTF	TRBD1	TRBV19	few	TRBJ1-2
TGTGCCAGCAGCTTAAGGAGTCTAGCGGGAGGCGAGCAGTACTTC	CASSLRSLAGGEQYF	TRBD2	TRBV11-2	NA	TRBJ2-7
TGTGCCAGCAGCTTACAACGGGACAGCCTATTGTCTGGAAACACCATATATTTT	CASSLQRDSLLSGNTIYF	TRBD1	TRBV5-4	NA	TRBJ1-3
TGTGCCACCAGCAGATCTGGGGGGAACGAGCAGTACTTC	CATSRSGGNEQYF	NA	TRBV15	NA	TRBJ2-7